This T cell receptor beta chain was sequenced in a study of regulatory dendritic cells for organ transplantation. Sorted T cells were CFSE-labeled and cultured approximately five days with allogeneic regulatory or mature dendritic cells at 1:10. The repertoire was sequenced with immunoSEQ multiplex PCR; TCRdb's copy has only in-frame clones and lacks some. The profile covers some 9,600 clones, with around 71% appearing a single time and 0.57% taken by the ten largest. General observations from the study: Alloreactive memory CD8+ T cell pools varied considerably between individuals. Among resting subsets, memory CD8+ cells contained the most alloreactive clonotypes. Memory CD8+ T cells were the most oligoclonal; naive cells were highly diverse.

Concerning this clone: The antigen is not known. One end of the junction varies from germline; a read error may be responsible.

The specimen was naive CD4+ T cells from blood cultured with dendritic cells. The sample's subset: CD45RA+ naive T cells. The origin of this receptor is a human donor in good health.

The CDR3 coding sequence is TGTGCCGGCAGTGACACCGGACAGAACACTGAAGCTTTCTTT. Encoded protein: CAGSDTGQNTEAFF. The chain has TRBV6-4 and TRBJ1-1; D is perhaps TRBD1 (5 bases). Germline values: CDR1 MRHNA, CDR2 SNTAGT. The CDR3 is 14 amino acids.